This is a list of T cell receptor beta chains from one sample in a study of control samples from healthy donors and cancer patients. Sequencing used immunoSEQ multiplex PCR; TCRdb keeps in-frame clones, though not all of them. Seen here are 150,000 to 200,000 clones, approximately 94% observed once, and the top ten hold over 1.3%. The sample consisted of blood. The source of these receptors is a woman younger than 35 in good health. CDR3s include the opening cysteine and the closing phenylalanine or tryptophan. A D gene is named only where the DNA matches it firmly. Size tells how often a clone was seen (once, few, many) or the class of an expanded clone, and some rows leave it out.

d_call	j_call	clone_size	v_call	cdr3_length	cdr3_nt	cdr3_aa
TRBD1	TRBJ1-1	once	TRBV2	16	TGTGCCAGCAGTTTGGACAGGGTCGGTCTTGCCACTGAAGCTTTCTTT	CASSLDRVGLATEAFF
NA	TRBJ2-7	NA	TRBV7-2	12	TGTGCCAGCAGCTTAAGGGGAGGCGAGCAGTACTTC	CASSLRGGEQYF
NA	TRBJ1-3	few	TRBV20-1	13	TGCAGTGCTAGTTCCAGGGGTCGACGAACCATATATTTT	CSASSRGRRTIYF
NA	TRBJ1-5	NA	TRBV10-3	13	TGTGCCATCAGTCACAGCCCCGATCAGCCCCAGCATTTT	CAISHSPDQPQHF
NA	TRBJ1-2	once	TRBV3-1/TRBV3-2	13	TGTGCCAGCAGCCAAGAAGAAGGCAGGAGCTACACCTTC	CASSQEEGRSYTF
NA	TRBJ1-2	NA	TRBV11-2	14	TGTGCCAGCAGCTTAGCTAGGGGACTGTATGGCTACACCTTC	CASSLARGLYGYTF
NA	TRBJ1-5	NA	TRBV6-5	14	TGTGCCAGCAGCGCCCGGAGAGTGGGTCAGCCCCAGCATTTT	CASSARRVGQPQHF
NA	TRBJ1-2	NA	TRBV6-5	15	TGTGCCAGCCATAACTACCTGAAAGGTAACTATGGCTACACCTTC	CASHNYLKGNYGYTF
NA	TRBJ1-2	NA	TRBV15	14	TGTGCCACCAGCAGAGATTACGGTAACTATGGCTACACCTTC	CATSRDYGNYGYTF
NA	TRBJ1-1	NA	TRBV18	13	TGTGCCAGCTCTCTAGAAGGGAACACTGAAGCTTTCTTT	CASSLEGNTEAFF
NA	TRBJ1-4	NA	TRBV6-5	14	TGTGCCAGCAGACCTCTAAGAGTAACCGAAAAACTGTTTTTT	CASRPLRVTEKLFF
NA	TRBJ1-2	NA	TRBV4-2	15	TGTGCCAGCAGCCAAGGGGGAGGGAGGGCCAATGGCTACACCTTC	CASSQGGGRANGYTF
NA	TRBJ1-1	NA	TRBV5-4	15	TGTGCCAGCAGCTTGGCGGCAGCCATGAACACTGAAGCTTTCTTT	CASSLAAAMNTEAFF
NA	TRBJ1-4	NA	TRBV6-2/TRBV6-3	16	TGTGCCAGCAGTTACGAAGAAACGGGGCAGGACGAAAAACTGTTTTTT	CASSYEETGQDEKLFF
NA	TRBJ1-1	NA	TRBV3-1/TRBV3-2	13	TGTGCCAGCAGCCAAGCAGGACACCTTGAAGCTTTCTTT	CASSQAGHLEAFF
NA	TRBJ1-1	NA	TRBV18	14	TGTGCCAGCTCATCTAAAACCCAGAAAGCGGAAGCTTTCTTT	CASSSKTQKAEAFF
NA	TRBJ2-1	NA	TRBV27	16	TGTGCCAGCAGTTTCAACCTCCCTGGAGGGCAAAATGAGCAGTTCTTC	CASSFNLPGGQNEQFF
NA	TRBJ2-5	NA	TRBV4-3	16	TGCGCCAGCAGCCAAGATGTCAACTACCTCCAAGAGACCCAGTACTTC	CASSQDVNYLQETQYF
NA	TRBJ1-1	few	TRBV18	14	TGTGCCAGCTCAGGAGTACGGGAGGACACTGAAGCTTTCTTT	CASSGVREDTEAFF
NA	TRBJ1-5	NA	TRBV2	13	TGTGCCAGCCGGCAGGGATTAGCTCAGCCCCAGCATTTT	CASRQGLAQPQHF
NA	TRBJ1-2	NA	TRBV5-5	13	TGTGCCAGCAGCTCAACGACGGATCAGGGCTACACCTTC	CASSSTTDQGYTF
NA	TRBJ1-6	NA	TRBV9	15	TGTGCCAGCAGCCCCCCGGAGCGGACAAGTTCACCCCTCCACTTT	CASSPPERTSSPLHF
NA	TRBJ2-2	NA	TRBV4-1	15	TGCGCCAGCACCTCCAGGGCCAGGGGTACCGGGGAGCTGTTTTTT	CASTSRARGTGELFF
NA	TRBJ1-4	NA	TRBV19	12	TGTGCCAGGGGCGCCGGAGGCCTAGGGCTGTTTTTT	CARGAGGLGLFF
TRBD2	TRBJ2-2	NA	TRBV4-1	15	TGCGCCAGCAGCCCCGGGAGCGGGAGCACCGGGGAGCTGTTTTTT	CASSPGSGSTGELFF